This T cell receptor beta chain was recovered during a study of T cells after posttransplantation cyclophosphamide. Cells defined as naive were viable CD3+CD4+ or CD3+CD8+ and CCR7+CD45RA+CD45RO-CD95-CD27+CD28+. CDR1 is ENHRY, CDR2 SYGVKD, per germline. The ends were cut back, 6 bases at V and 4 bases at J, with 12 bases in the middle. The CDR3 contains 13 residues. A note on this clone: Its antigen is unidentified.

Using immunoSEQ multiplex PCR, the repertoire was profiled, and TCRdb retains in-frame clones only, with some absent. This sample has some 33,000 clones, with over 75% found just once. Study conclusions and caveats: Later post-transplant blood repertoires were often dominated by donor CD8+ memory clones. TRB clonality was highly associated with recipient CMV seropositivity and reactivation.

This TCR came from a man aged 25 to 40 in good health and a related stem cell transplant donor. Sequenced material: naive CD4+ T cells sorted from blood. V and J are TRBV10-3 and TRBJ1-2; perhaps TRBD1 as D (6 bases). This chain's CDR3 is CAIRGDTIYGYTF. As DNA, the CDR3 is TGTGCCATCAGGGGGGACACAATCTATGGCTACACCTTC.